This T cell receptor (beta chain) was captured by sequencing in a study of PD-1 blockade in classical Hodgkin lymphoma. The time point denotes: newly diagnosed, previously untreated cHL patient sample. Comparators were PBMCs taken from newly diagnosed, untreated classical Hodgkin lymphoma. This clone was seen once. Looked up from germline, CDR1 is SGHDN and CDR2 is FVKESK. V gave up 0 bases and J gave up 0 bases, with 15 bases separating them. The CDR3 contains 19 residues. Data came from immunoSEQ multiplex PCR; TCRdb stores just in-frame clones and leaves some out. The sample includes over 15,000 clones, roughly nine tenths of them seen just once.

The sample comprised peripheral blood mononuclear cells (PBMCs). The chain uses TRBV14 and TRBJ2-6; no clear D. The clonotype comes from a human donor with classical Hodgkin lymphoma. This chain's CDR3 is CASSQDYWQPYSGANVLTF. CDR3 DNA: TGTGCCAGCAGCCAAGATTATTGGCAGCCCTACTCTGGGGCCAACGTCCTGACTTTC. Full variable domain (rest looked up from reference TRBV14 and TRBJ2-6): EAGVTQFPSHSVIEKGQTVTLRCDPISGHDNLYWYRRVMGKEIKFLLHFVKESKQDESGMPNNRFLAERTGGTYSTLKVQPAELEDSGVYFCASSQDYWQPYSGANVLTFGAGSRLTVL.